This is a list of T cell receptor beta chains from one sample in a study of blood T cell repertoires in COVID-19. TCRdb's copy holds only in-frame clones and misses some; the assay was immunoSEQ multiplex PCR. The sample holds about 240,000 clones, roughly four fifths seen once. The sequencing input was peripheral blood. The origin of the receptors is a woman between 65 and 79 years old with acute or convalescent COVID-19. Both conserved end residues are part of each CDR3. A D gene is named only where the DNA matches it firmly. Only part of the rows carry a size: once, few, many, or a class if the clone is expanded.

D	J	V	size	CDR3	DNA
NA	TRBJ1-1	TRBV6-5	NA	CASSYSRDTEAFF	TGTGCCAGCAGTTACTCGCGGGACACTGAAGCTTTCTTT
NA	TRBJ1-5	TRBV18	NA	CASTSGAFGYSGRNQPQHF	TGTGCCAGCACTTCAGGGGCTTTTGGCTACTCGGGCCGCAATCAGCCCCAGCATTTT
TRBD2	TRBJ2-7	TRBV5-1	NA	CASSPGLTPEQYF	TGCGCCAGCAGCCCGGGACTAACCCCCGAGCAGTACTTC
TRBD1	TRBJ1-1	TRBV5-1	NA	CASRDDRDTEAFF	TGCGCCAGCAGAGATGACAGGGATACTGAAGCTTTCTTT
TRBD1	TRBJ2-7	TRBV10-3	NA	CAISGSGQGYEQYF	TGTGCCATCAGTGGTTCGGGACAGGGCTACGAGCAGTACTTC
TRBD1	TRBJ1-1	TRBV10-3	once	CAISRDRASNTEAFF	TGTGCCATCAGTCGGGACAGGGCCTCGAACACTGAAGCTTTCTTT
NA	TRBJ2-2	TRBV4-3	NA	CASSQDPGLLTGELFF	TGCGCCAGCAGCCAAGACCCCGGACTCCTAACCGGGGAGCTGTTTTTT
NA	TRBJ1-4	TRBV7-9	few	CASSPGVFNEKLFF	TGTGCCAGCAGCCCCGGGGTCTTTAATGAAAAACTGTTTTTT
TRBD1	TRBJ1-1	TRBV6-5	NA	CASSPGQGPGEAFF	TGTGCCAGCAGCCCGGGACAGGGGCCAGGTGAAGCTTTCTTT
NA	TRBJ2-5	TRBV7-9	NA	CASSSRSGRGVGQETQYF	TGTGCCAGCAGTTCCCGTTCCGGAAGGGGCGTGGGTCAGGAGACCCAGTACTTC
NA	TRBJ1-1	TRBV27	NA	CASRSPYLNTEAFF	TGTGCCAGCAGAAGTCCATACTTGAACACTGAAGCTTTCTTT
NA	TRBJ1-5	TRBV6-6	NA	CASSYSGPNQPQHF	TGTGCCAGCAGTTACTCTGGGCCTAATCAGCCCCAGCATTTT
NA	TRBJ2-5	TRBV19	few	CASGKGWQETQYF	TGTGCCAGTGGAAAGGGGTGGCAGGAGACCCAGTACTTC
NA	TRBJ1-6	TRBV19	NA	CASTRGSPLHF	TGTGCCAGTACAAGAGGTTCACCCCTCCACTTT
TRBD2	TRBJ2-2	TRBV18	once	CASSPRLAGGLPNTGELFF	TGTGCCAGCTCACCACGCCTAGCGGGGGGTCTTCCGAACACCGGGGAGCTGTTTTTT
NA	TRBJ2-7	TRBV2	NA	CASSALAEEQYF	TGTGCCAGCAGCGCACTAGCAGAGGAGCAGTACTTC
NA	TRBJ1-1	TRBV19	NA	CAIRIAGLGTEAFF	TGTGCCATAAGAATCGCGGGTCTTGGAACTGAAGCTTTCTTT
NA	TRBJ1-2	TRBV5-4	NA	CASSLEQAYGYTF	TGTGCCAGCAGCTTGGAACAGGCCTATGGCTACACCTTC
NA	TRBJ2-1	TRBV7-2	NA	CASSLQAGDNEQFF	TGTGCCAGCAGCTTACAGGCGGGCGACAATGAGCAGTTCTTC
NA	TRBJ1-5	TRBV19	once	CASSVRGFSNQPQHF	TGTGCCAGTAGTGTCAGGGGTTTTAGCAATCAGCCCCAGCATTTT
TRBD1	TRBJ2-5	TRBV5-1	NA	CASRTGPQETQYF	TGCGCCAGCAGGACAGGGCCTCAAGAGACCCAGTACTTC
NA	TRBJ1-1	TRBV3-1/TRBV3-2	few	CASSQVSTVNTEAFF	TGTGCCAGCAGCCAAGTTTCGACAGTAAACACTGAAGCTTTCTTT
NA	TRBJ2-2	TRBV20-1	once	CSAGRAGELFF	TGCAGCGCCGGCCGGGCCGGGGAGCTGTTTTTT
NA	TRBJ1-5	TRBV28	NA	CASSWGLTRGQPQHF	TGTGCCAGCAGTTGGGGGCTTACAAGAGGTCAGCCCCAGCATTTT
TRBD1	TRBJ2-1	TRBV28	NA	CASSFVLGQGGNEQFF	TGTGCCAGCAGTTTTGTCTTAGGACAGGGGGGGAATGAGCAGTTCTTC
NA	TRBJ1-2	TRBV15	NA	CATSNFMRQDYGYTF	TGTGCCACCAGCAACTTTATGCGACAGGACTATGGCTACACCTTC
NA	TRBJ2-3	TRBV7-9	NA	CASSLVFGTDTQYF	TGTGCCAGCAGCTTAGTATTTGGCACAGATACGCAGTATTTT
TRBD1	TRBJ1-2	TRBV19	NA	CASSLRDSYGYTF	TGTGCCAGTAGCCTCCGGGACAGCTATGGCTACACCTTC
NA	TRBJ1-3	TRBV6-5	NA	CASSPTGSSGNTIYF	TGTGCCAGCAGCCCGACTGGAAGCTCTGGAAACACCATATATTTT